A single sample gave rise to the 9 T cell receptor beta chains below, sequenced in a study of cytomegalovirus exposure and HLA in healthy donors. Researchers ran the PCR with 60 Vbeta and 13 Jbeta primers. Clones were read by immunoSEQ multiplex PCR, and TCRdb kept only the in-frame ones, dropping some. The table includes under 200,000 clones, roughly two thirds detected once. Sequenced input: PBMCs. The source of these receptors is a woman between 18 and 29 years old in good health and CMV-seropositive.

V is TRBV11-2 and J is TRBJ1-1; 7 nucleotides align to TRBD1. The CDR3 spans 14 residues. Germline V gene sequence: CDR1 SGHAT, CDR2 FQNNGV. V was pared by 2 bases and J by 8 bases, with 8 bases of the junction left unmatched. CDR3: CASSLRETGDEAFF. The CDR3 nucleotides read TGTGCCAGCAGCTTACGGGAAACAGGGGACGAAGCTTTCTTT.

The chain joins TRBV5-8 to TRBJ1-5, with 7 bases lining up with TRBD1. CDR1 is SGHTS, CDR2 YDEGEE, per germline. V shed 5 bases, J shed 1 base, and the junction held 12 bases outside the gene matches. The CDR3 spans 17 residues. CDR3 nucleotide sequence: TGTGCCAGCAGTCAATTTCAGGGGGTGATGAGCAATCAGCCCCAGCATTTT. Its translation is CASSQFQGVMSNQPQHF.

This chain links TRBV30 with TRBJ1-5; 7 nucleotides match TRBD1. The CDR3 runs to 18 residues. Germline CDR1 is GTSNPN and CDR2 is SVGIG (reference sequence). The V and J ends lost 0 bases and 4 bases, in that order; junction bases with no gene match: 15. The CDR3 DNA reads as TGTGCCTGGAGTGTACTCATGACTAAGACAGGGACAAATCAGCCCCAGCATTTT. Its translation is CAWSVLMTKTGTNQPQHF.

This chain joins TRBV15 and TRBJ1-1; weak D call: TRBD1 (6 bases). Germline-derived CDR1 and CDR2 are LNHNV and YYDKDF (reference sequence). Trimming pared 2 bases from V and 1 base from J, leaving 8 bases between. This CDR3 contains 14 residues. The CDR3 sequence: CATSRPGQNTEAFF. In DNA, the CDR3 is TGTGCCACCAGCAGACCGGGACAGAACACTGAAGCTTTCTTT.

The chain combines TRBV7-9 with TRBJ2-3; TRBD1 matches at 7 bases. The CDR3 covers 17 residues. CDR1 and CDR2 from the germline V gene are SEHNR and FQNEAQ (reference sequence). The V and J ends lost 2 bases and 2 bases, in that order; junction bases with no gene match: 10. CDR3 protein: CASSLSTGTASTDTQYF. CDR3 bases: TGTGCCAGCAGCTTATCGACCGGGACAGCCTCCACAGATACGCAGTATTTT.

CDR3 nucleotide sequence: TGTGCCAGCAGCCACCGACAGGGGGCAGTATACGAGCAGTACTTC. Its protein is CASSHRQGAVYEQYF. The chain carries TRBV28 and TRBJ2-7; TRBD1 matches at 10 bases. CDR1 is MDHEN, CDR2 SYDVKM, per germline. After removal of 6 bases from V and 4 bases from J, the junction contained 9 bases not matched to a gene. This CDR3 has 15 amino acids.

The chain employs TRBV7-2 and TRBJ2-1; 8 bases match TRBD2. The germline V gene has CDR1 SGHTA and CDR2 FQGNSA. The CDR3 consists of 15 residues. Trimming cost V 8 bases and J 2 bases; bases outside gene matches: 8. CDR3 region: CASLGEAGAYNEQFF. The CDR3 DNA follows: TGTGCCAGCTTAGGTGAAGCGGGGGCCTACAATGAGCAGTTCTTC.

This CDR3 is CAWSPVGRTEEQYF. The CDR3 nucleotides read TGTGCCTGGAGCCCAGTGGGGAGGACCGAGGAGCAGTACTTC. The gene calls are TRBV30 and TRBJ2-7, with TRBD2 as a possible D gene (6 bases). The CDR3 is 14 amino acids. Germline CDR1 reads GTSNPN; CDR2 reads SVGIG (reference sequence). V was pared by 3 bases and J by 7 bases, with 19 bases between. Filled out from reference TRBV30 and TRBJ2-7, the complete variable domain reads SQTIHQWPATLVQPVGSPLSLECTVEGTSNPNLYWYRQAAGRGLQLLFYSVGIGQISSEVPQNLSASRPQDRQFILSSKKLLLSDSGFYLCAWSPVGRTEEQYFGPGTRLTVT.

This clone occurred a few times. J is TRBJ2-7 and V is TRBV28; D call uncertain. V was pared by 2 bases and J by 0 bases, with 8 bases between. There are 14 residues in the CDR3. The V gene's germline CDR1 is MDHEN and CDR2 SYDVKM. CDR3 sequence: CASSLPHSSYEQYF. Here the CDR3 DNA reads TGTGCCAGCAGTTTACCGCACAGCTCCTACGAGCAGTACTTC.